A single sample is the source of the 18 T cell receptor beta chains below, sequenced in a study of graft-versus-host responses after intestinal transplantation. For these TCRs, the target antigens are not known. TCRdb's table, derived via immunoSEQ multiplex PCR, lists solely in-frame clones and lacks some. This sample has about 81,000 clones; about 89% occur once, and the top ten carry approximately 0.35%. Sequencing used unstimulated CD4+ T cells sorted from spleen or lymph node cells, obtained before intestinal transplant. These receptors all stem from a human donor who received an intestinal transplant.

The table lists this clone with a few counts. This chain links TRBV28 with TRBJ1-3, with TRBD1 matching over 7 bases. V lost 7 bases, J lost 3 bases, and 9 bases stayed unmatched. The CDR3 loop spans 15 amino acids. Germline assignment: CDR1 MDHEN and CDR2 SYDVKM. Written as DNA, the CDR3 is TGTGCCAGCACCCCCCAGACAGGGATTGGAAACACCATATATTTT. This codes for CASTPQTGIGNTIYF.

The chain joins TRBV6-1 to TRBJ2-5; 11 bases fit TRBD2. The DNA end is a closer match to TRBJ2-7, so the J assignment may be wrong. CDR1 MNHNS and CDR2 SASEGT come from the germline V gene. The CDR3 contains 14 residues. CDR3: CASEGTSGSYEQYF. The CDR3 DNA follows: TGTGCCAGCGAAGGGACTAGCGGATCCTACGAGCAGTACTTC.

The genes are TRBV6-1 and TRBJ1-1, with D tentatively TRBD1 (5 bases). This CDR3 spans 12 amino acids. The V and J ends lost 2 bases and 4 bases respectively, with 5 bases between them. CDR1 is MNHNS, CDR2 SASEGT, per germline. The CDR3 loop reads CASSERGTEAFF. The CDR3 nucleotides read TGTGCCAGCAGTGAAAGGGGCACTGAAGCTTTCTTT.

The chain combines TRBV5-1 with TRBJ1-1, with D possibly TRBD1 on 6 matching bases. Deletions cut 3 bases from V and 11 bases from J, with 11 bases between. This CDR3 is 11 amino acids long. The germline gives CDR1 SGHRS, CDR2 YFSETQ. The CDR3 loop reads CASSSDRGAFF. CDR3 coding DNA: TGCGCCAGCAGCTCGGACAGAGGTGCTTTCTTT.

This chain uses TRBV18 with TRBJ2-3, with D perhaps TRBD1 (6 bases). The CDR3 runs 17 residues. Germline CDR1 is KGHSH and CDR2 is LQKENI. Trimming stripped 8 bases from V and 6 bases from J, with 27 bases between. The CDR3 is CASTRNQVGTLLDTQYF. The CDR3 DNA follows: TGTGCCAGCACACGGAATCAAGTTGGGACACTCCTGGATACGCAGTATTTT.

The chain combines TRBV21-1 with TRBJ2-7; the D call of TRBD2 is as the table states it, not checked on the DNA. TRBV21-1 has pseudogene status. CDR3 length equals 17 residues. The CDR3 reads CASSKGRISGLSGEQYF. Written as DNA, the CDR3 is TGTGCCAGCAGCAAAGGCCGAATTAGCGGCCTCTCAGGCGAGCAGTACTTC.

The genes are TRBV27 and TRBJ2-5, with D perhaps matching TRBD2 (6 bases). Trimming took off 2 bases at V and 5 bases at J, with 24 bases between the two ends. The germline CDR1 and CDR2 sequences are MNHEY and SMNVEV (reference sequence). This CDR3 is 18 amino acids long. CDR3 amino acids: CASSLRQLGGVRGETQYF. The CDR3 bases are TGTGCCAGCAGTTTACGGCAGTTAGGCGGGGTGAGAGGGGAGACCCAGTACTTC.

This chain connects TRBV7-2 to TRBJ2-7; 7 bases line up with TRBD1. This CDR3 spans 15 amino acids. The germline V gene has CDR1 SGHTA and CDR2 FQGNSA. J was trimmed by 1 base and V by 0 bases; bases with no gene match: 3. CDR3 nucleotides: TGTGCCAGCAGCTTAGCCTCCAGGGGGTCCTACGAGCAGTACTTC. It codes for CASSLASRGSYEQYF. Full variable domain (missing parts from reference TRBV7-2 and TRBJ2-7): GAGVSQSPSNKVTEKGKDVELRCDPISGHTALYWYRQSLGQGLEFLIYFQGNSAPDKSGLPSDRFSAERTGGSVSTLTIQRTQQEDSAVYLCASSLASRGSYEQYFGPGTRLTVT.

The rearrangement links TRBV4-1 to TRBJ2-1; maybe TRBD2 (6 bases). Trimming stripped 0 bases from V and 4 bases from J, with 16 bases between. This CDR3 is built from 17 residues. CDR1 and CDR2 (germline): MGHRA, YSYEKL. CDR3 nucleotide sequence: TGCGCCAGCAGCCAAGAACGAACTAGCTGGATATACAATGAGCAGTTCTTC. Encoded protein: CASSQERTSWIYNEQFF.

The V and J genes are TRBV2 and TRBJ1-1, with no clear D. Between the trimmed V and J ends, which lost 0 bases and 1 base, there was a span of 9 bases. CDR1 and CDR2 from the germline V gene are SNHLY and FYNNEI. The CDR3 extends over 15 amino acids. CDR3 DNA sequence: TGTGCCAGCAGTGAAGCCCCCCGCGGGAACACTGAAGCTTTCTTT. Translation gives CASSEAPRGNTEAFF.

This CDR3 is CASSSTKGGTLGLAGSNEQFF. The CDR3 bases are TGCGCCAGCAGCTCGACCAAAGGGGGGACATTGGGACTAGCGGGGAGCAATGAGCAGTTCTTC. This rearrangement joins TRBV5-1 to TRBJ2-1; the match to TRBD2 covers 13 bases. Germline CDR1 is SGHRS and CDR2 is YFSETQ. The CDR3 is 21 residues long. With V trimmed by 3 bases and J by 6 bases, 21 bases remained unmatched.

The chain uses TRBV29-1 and TRBJ2-7; 7 bases are shared with TRBD1. This CDR3 contains 13 residues. V lost 7 bases to trimming and J lost 2 bases; unmatched junction nucleotides: 8. The germline V gene encodes CDR1 SQVTM and CDR2 ANQGSEA. In nucleotides, the CDR3 is TGCAGCGGCCCACGGGACAGAACCTACGAGCAGTACTTC. Translated: CSGPRDRTYEQYF.

V usage is TRBV19 and J usage is TRBJ1-2; the D is unclear. The CDR3 is 14 amino acids. Trimming stripped 0 bases from V and 3 bases from J, with 8 bases between. CDR1 and CDR2 (germline): LNHDA, SQIVND (reference sequence). CDR3 protein: CASSIDLQYYGYTF. CDR3 bases: TGTGCCAGTAGTATAGATCTACAGTACTATGGCTACACCTTC.

This clone was found a few times. The chain carries TRBV9 and TRBJ2-2; D ambiguous. V was cut by 0 bases and J by 7 bases, with 7 bases left in between. Germline V gene sequence: CDR1 SGDLS, CDR2 YYNGEE. CDR3 size: 13 residues. Written as DNA, the CDR3 is TGTGCCAGCAGCGTAGGACGGGTCGGGGAGCTGTTTTTT. Translated: CASSVGRVGELFF.

The CDR3 protein is CASSPTVTGGLIQYF. The DNA for the CDR3 is TGTGCCAGCAGTCCTACCGTCACAGGGGGGCTCATTCAGTACTTC. The rearrangement links TRBV28 to TRBJ2-4; TRBD1 aligns across 8 bases. This CDR3 spans 15 amino acids. The J segment lost 9 bases and the V segment lost 5 bases, leaving 12 bases of the junction unmatched. Looked up from germline, CDR1 is MDHEN and CDR2 is SYDVKM. The full variable domain, completed using reference TRBV28 and TRBJ2-4, is DVKVTQSSRYLVKRTGEKVFLECVQDMDHENMFWYRQDPGLGLRLIYFSYDVKMKEKGDIPEGYSVSREKKERFSLILESASTNQTSMYLCASSPTVTGGLIQYFGAGTRLSVL.

V usage is TRBV5-8 and J usage is TRBJ2-5; a possible D gene is TRBD1 (8 bases). The CDR3 runs 15 residues. V was cut by 3 bases and J by 4 bases, with 16 bases left in between. CDR1 SGHTS and CDR2 YDEGEE come from the germline V gene. The CDR3 nucleotides read TGTGCCAGCAGCTGGCTACAGGGGGGGGGAGAGACCCAGTACTTC. This gives the protein CASSWLQGGGETQYF.

The V gene is TRBV28, the J gene TRBJ2-3; D is uncertain. V lost 3 bases and J 8 bases, leaving 9 bases between the germline ends. The V gene's germline CDR1 is MDHEN and CDR2 SYDVKM. This CDR3 comprises 12 residues. CDR3 coding DNA: TGTGCCAGCAGTTTCAGACGGAGTACGCAGTATTTT. Amino acids: CASSFRRSTQYF.

The chain is built from TRBV6-1 and TRBJ1-3, with D unclear. The CDR3 runs to 13 residues. Germline V lookup: CDR1 MNHNS, CDR2 SASEGT. Trimming stripped 6 bases from V and 0 bases from J, with 6 bases between. The CDR3 spells CASRESSGNTIYF. CDR3 DNA: TGTGCCAGCAGAGAGAGCTCTGGAAACACCATATATTTT.